This is a list of T cell receptor beta chains from one sample in a study of T cell changes during pregnancy in multiple sclerosis. The assay was immunoSEQ multiplex PCR, and TCRdb's table has in-frame clones only and misses some. The sample shows approximately 64,000 clones, 92% of them seen only once. Here the sequenced sample was peripheral blood, taken in the first trimester of pregnancy. The receptors stem from a female donor with multiple sclerosis, enrolled in a pregnancy study. CDR3s include the opening cysteine and the closing phenylalanine or tryptophan. The D gene is left open where the match is weak. Some rows mark clone size as missing; the rest say once, few, many or name a class of expanded clone.

v_call,clone_size,d_call,j_call,cdr3_aa,cdr3_nt
TRBV27,NA,TRBD1,TRBJ2-7,CASSFVGQGVYEQYF,TGTGCCAGCAGTTTTGTAGGACAGGGGGTGTACGAGCAGTACTTC
TRBV19,few,TRBD1,TRBJ1-1,CASRPESGTGNTEAFF,TGTGCCAGTCGACCTGAATCCGGGACAGGGAACACTGAAGCTTTCTTT
TRBV4-2,once,TRBD2,TRBJ2-7,CASSQDRNSGRAYEQYF,TGTGCCAGCAGCCAAGATCGGAATAGCGGGAGGGCCTACGAGCAGTACTTC
TRBV19,NA,TRBD2,TRBJ2-6,CASSIGAGVGGANVLTF,TGTGCCAGTAGTATAGGTGCGGGAGTAGGTGGGGCCAACGTCCTGACTTTC
TRBV19,NA,TRBD2,TRBJ2-3,CASSSAGGIDTQYF,TGTGCCAGTAGTTCAGCGGGAGGTATAGATACGCAGTATTTT
TRBV29-1,NA,NA,TRBJ1-4,CSVGQARGEKLFF,TGCAGCGTTGGACAGGCTAGGGGTGAAAAACTGTTTTTT
TRBV9,NA,TRBD2,TRBJ2-7,CASTPYPMASGSYEQYF,TGTGCCAGCACCCCATACCCCATGGCTAGCGGGTCATACGAGCAGTACTTC
TRBV2,once,TRBD2,TRBJ2-1,CASSASGIALSNEQFF,TGTGCCAGCAGTGCCAGCGGGATAGCCCTCAGCAATGAGCAGTTCTTC
TRBV28,NA,TRBD1,TRBJ2-2,CASRGQGRTGELFF,TGTGCCAGCAGGGGACAGGGGCGTACCGGGGAGCTGTTTTTT
TRBV28,NA,TRBD1,TRBJ2-2,CASTAGTGLTGELFF,TGTGCCAGCACGGCAGGGACAGGGCTAACCGGGGAGCTGTTTTTT
TRBV10-3,once,NA,TRBJ1-1,CAISGVGHTEAFF,TGTGCCATCAGTGGAGTGGGGCACACTGAAGCTTTCTTT
TRBV6-1,NA,TRBD2,TRBJ2-7,CASSEAASGSYEQYF,TGTGCCAGCAGTGAAGCCGCTAGCGGTTCCTACGAGCAGTACTTC
TRBV7-3,NA,NA,TRBJ2-7,CASSLGSGSPYEQYF,TGTGCCAGCAGCTTGGGGAGCGGCAGCCCCTACGAGCAGTACTTC
TRBV28,NA,NA,TRBJ1-2,CASTSPPNYGYTF,TGTGCCAGCACCTCCCCCCCGAACTATGGCTACACCTTC
TRBV28,NA,NA,TRBJ2-7,CASSGSPSYEQYF,TGTGCCAGCAGTGGCAGTCCCTCCTACGAGCAGTACTTC
TRBV6-5,NA,NA,TRBJ2-5,CASTDSWGSQETQYF,TGTGCCAGCACGGACAGTTGGGGGTCCCAAGAGACCCAGTACTTC